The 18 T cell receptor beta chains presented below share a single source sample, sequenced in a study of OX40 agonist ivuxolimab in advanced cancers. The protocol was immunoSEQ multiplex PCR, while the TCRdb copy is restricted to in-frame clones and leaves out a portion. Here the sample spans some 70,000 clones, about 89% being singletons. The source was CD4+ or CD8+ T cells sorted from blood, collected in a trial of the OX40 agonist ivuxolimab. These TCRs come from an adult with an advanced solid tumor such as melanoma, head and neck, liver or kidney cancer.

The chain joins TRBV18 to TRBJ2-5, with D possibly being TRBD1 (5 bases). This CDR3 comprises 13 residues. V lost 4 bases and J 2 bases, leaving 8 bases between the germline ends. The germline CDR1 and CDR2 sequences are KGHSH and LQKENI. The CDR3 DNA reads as TGTGCCAGCTCACTGGGGCAGCAAGAGACCCAGTACTTC. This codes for CASSLGQQETQYF.

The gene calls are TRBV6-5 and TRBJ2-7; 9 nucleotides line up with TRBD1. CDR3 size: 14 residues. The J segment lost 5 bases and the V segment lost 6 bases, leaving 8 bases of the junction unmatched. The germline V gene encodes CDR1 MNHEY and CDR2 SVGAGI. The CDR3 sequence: CASRTTGTGNEQYF. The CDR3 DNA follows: TGTGCCAGCAGAACTACCGGGACAGGGAACGAGCAGTACTTC.

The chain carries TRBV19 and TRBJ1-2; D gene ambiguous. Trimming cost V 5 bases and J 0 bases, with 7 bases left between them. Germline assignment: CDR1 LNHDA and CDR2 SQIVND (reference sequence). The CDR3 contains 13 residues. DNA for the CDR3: TGTGCCAGTAGTGGGCCATCTAACTATGGCTACACCTTC. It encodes CASSGPSNYGYTF.

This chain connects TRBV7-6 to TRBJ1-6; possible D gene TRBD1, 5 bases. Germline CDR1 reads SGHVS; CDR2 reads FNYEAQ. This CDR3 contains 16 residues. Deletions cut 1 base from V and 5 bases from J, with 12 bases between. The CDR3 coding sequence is TGTGCCAGCAGCTTAGGGCCGGGACTGGATAATTCACCCCTCCACTTT. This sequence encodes CASSLGPGLDNSPLHF. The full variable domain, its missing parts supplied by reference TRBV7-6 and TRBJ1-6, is GAGVSQSPRYKVTKRGQDVALRCDPISGHVSLYWYRQALGQGPEFLTYFNYEAQQDKSGLPNDRFSAERPEGSISTLTIQRTEQRDSAMYRCASSLGPGLDNSPLHFGNGTRLTVT.

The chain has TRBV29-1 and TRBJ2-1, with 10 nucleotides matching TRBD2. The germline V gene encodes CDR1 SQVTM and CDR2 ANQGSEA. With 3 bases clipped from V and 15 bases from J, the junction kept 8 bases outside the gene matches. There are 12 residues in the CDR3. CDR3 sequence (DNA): TGCAGCGTTGACTCTAGCGGGAGAGGCAGGTTCTTC. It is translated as CSVDSSGRGRFF.

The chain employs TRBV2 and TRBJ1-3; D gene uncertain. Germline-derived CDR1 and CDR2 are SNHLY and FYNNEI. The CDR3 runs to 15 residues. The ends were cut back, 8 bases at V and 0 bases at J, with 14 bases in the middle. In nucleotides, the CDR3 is TGTGCCAGCTGGGCCACAGCTCTCTCTGGAAACACCATATATTTT. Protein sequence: CASWATALSGNTIYF.

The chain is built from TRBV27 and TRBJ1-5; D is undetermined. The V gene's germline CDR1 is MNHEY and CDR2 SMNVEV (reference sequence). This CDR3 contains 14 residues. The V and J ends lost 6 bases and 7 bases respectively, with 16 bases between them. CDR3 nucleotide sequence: TGTGCCAGCAGCTCCGGTCGGGCGGAACAGCCCCAGCATTTT. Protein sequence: CASSSGRAEQPQHF.

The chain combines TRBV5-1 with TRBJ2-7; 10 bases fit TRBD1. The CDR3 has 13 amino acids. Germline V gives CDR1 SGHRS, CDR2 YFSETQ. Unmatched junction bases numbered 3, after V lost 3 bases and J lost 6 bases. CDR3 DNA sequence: TGCGCCAGCAGCTACGGGACAGGGGCCGAGCAGTACTTC. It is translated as CASSYGTGAEQYF.

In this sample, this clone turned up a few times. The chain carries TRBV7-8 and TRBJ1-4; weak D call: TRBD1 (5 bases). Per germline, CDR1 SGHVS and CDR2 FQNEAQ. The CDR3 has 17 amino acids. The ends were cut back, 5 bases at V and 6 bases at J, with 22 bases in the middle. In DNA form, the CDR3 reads TGTGCCAGCAGCCCGGGGACTCGGCTCGGGTCTGATGAAAAACTGTTTTTT. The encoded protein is CASSPGTRLGSDEKLFF.

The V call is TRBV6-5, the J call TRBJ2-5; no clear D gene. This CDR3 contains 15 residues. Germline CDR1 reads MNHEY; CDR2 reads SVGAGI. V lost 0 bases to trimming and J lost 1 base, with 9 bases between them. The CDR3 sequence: CASSYSKSSQETQYF. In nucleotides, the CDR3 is TGTGCCAGCAGTTACTCGAAGTCCAGCCAAGAGACCCAGTACTTC.

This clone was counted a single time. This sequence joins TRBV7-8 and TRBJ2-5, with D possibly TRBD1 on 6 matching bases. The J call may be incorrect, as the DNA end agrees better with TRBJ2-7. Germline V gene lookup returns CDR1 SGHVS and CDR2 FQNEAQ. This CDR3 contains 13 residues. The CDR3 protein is CASSFDRTYEQYF. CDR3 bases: TGTGCCAGCAGCTTCGACAGGACCTACGAGCAGTACTTC.

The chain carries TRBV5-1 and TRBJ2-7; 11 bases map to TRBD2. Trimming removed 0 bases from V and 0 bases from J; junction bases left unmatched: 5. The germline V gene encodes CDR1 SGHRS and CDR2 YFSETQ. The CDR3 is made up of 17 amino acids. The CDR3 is CASSLGLAGGPSYEQYF. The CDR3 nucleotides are TGCGCCAGCAGCTTGGGGCTAGCGGGAGGTCCCTCCTACGAGCAGTACTTC.

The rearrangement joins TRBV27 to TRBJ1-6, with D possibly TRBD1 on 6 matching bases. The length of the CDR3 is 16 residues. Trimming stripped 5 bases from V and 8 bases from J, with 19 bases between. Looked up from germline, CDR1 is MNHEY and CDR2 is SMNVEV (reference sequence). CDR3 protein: CASSLEGGRSYSPLHF. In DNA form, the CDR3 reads TGTGCCAGCAGTCTCGAGGGGGGTCGGAGTTATTCACCCCTCCACTTT.

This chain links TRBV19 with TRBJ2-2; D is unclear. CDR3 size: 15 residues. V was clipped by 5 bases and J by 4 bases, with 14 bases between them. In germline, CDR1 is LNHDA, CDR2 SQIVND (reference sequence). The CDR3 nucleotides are TGTGCCAGTAGTCAGCAAGGGCGGATCACCGGGGAGCTGTTTTTT. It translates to CASSQQGRITGELFF. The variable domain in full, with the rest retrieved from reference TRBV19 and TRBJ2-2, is DGGITQSPKYLFRKEGQNVTLSCEQNLNHDAMYWYRQDPGQGLRLIYYSQIVNDFQKGDIAEGYSVSREKKESFPLTVTSAQKNPTAFYLCASSQQGRITGELFFGEGSRLTVL.

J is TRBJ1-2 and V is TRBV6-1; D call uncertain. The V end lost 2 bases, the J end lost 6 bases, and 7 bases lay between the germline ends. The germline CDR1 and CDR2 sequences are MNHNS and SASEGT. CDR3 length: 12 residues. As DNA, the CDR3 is TGTGCCAGCAGTGAAAGGTCCCATGGCTACACCTTC. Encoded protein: CASSERSHGYTF.

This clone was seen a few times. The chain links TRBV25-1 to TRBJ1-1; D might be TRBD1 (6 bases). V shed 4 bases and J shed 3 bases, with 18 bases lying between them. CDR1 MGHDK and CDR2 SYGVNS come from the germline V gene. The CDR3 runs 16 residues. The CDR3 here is CASSGVEGGADTEAFF. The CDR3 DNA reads TGTGCCAGCAGTGGGGTAGAGGGGGGAGCGGACACTGAAGCTTTCTTT.

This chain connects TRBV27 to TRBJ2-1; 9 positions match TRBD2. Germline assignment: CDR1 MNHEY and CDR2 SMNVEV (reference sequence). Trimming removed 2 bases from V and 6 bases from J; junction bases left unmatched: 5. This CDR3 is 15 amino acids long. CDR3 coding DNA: TGTGCCAGCAGTTTAGTAGCGGGAGTTTCCAATGAGCAGTTCTTC. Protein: CASSLVAGVSNEQFF.

As DNA, the CDR3 is TGTGCCAGTCAAGGGGACAGCGGCTATGGCTACACCTTC. This translates into CASQGDSGYGYTF. The V and J genes are TRBV19 and TRBJ1-2, with TRBD1 matching 7 bases. After removal of 8 bases from V and 4 bases from J, the junction contained 7 bases not matched to a gene. Germline CDR1 and CDR2: LNHDA and SQIVND (reference sequence). The CDR3 has 13 residues.